This T cell receptor (beta chain) derives from a study of T cells in Graves' hyperthyroidism and ophthalmopathy. Study outcomes and limitations: Model-based prediction identified ophthalmopathy a median 6.5 months prior to its onset. Through a model of 13 V-J features, ophthalmopathy was separated from stable hyperthyroidism.

V was clipped by 3 bases and J by 0 bases; unmatched bases: 6. The CDR3 is 16 residues long. The germline V gene encodes CDR1 WSHSY and CDR2 SAAADI. With respect to this clonotype: Its matching antigen is unknown.

Out of approximately 10 ml of fresh peripheral blood came the PBMCs. Using RNA transcripts as the source, TCR beta CDR3 regions were amplified. Carried out on the TCR CDR3, a first-round RT-PCR used the HTBI primer set. One entry per CDR3 protein, called by TCRdb with MiXCR from the multiplex PCR reads. The sample has about 380,000 distinct CDR3 sequences, about 15% seen once. This TCR was recovered from a woman aged 25 to 39 with Graves' ophthalmopathy. V gene TRBV10-2 combines with J gene TRBJ1-2; TRBD1 matches 8 bases. The sample consisted of blood. The DNA for the CDR3 is TGCGCCAGCAGTGAAGGACAGGGAAGATCTAACTATGGCTACACCTTC. This translates into CASSEGQGRSNYGYTF.